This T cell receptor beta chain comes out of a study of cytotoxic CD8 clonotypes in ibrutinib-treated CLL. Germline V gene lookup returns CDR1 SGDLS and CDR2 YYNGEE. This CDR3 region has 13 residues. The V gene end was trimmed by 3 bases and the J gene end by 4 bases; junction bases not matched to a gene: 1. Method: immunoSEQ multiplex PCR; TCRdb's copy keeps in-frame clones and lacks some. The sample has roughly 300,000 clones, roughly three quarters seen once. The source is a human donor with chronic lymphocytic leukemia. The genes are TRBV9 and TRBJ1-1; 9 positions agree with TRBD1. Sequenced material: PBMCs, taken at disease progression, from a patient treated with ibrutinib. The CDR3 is CASSATGGTEAFF. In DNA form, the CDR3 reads TGTGCCAGCAGCGCGACAGGGGGCACTGAAGCTTTCTTT.